The clone carrying this TCR beta chain was detected only once. This sample stems from a study of blood T cell repertoires in COVID-19. The overall study: Researchers got acute and convalescent COVID-19 samples from the United States, Italy and Spain. Sample material is recorded as cDNA or gDNA derived from T cells, B-cell-depleted T cells, or PBMCs.

In the study's own analysis: Reference gene primers were amplified, and this amplification served to estimate nucleated cell counts. Here immunoSEQ multiplex PCR was the method, and the copy in TCRdb shows in-frame clones only, minus some. V and J calls and clone size are given by that table; D and trimming were obtained from the DNA. The top ten hold approximately 10% of the sample, which has 150,000 to 200,000 clones, 80% to 90% seen once. Germline lookup yields CDR1 SGHAT and CDR2 FQNNGV. J gave up 6 bases and V 6 bases, and 3 bases lay outside the gene matches. The CDR3 is 13 amino acids. Seattle researchers signed up patients amid active infection and tracked them longitudinally.

The sequenced sample was peripheral blood. The chain joins TRBV11-2 to TRBJ1-5; 9 nucleotides align to TRBD1. This receptor was obtained from a middle-aged woman with COVID-19, enrolled during active disease. The CDR3 DNA is TGTGCCAGCAGGGGACAGGGAAGTCAGCCCCAGCATTTT. This sequence encodes CASRGQGSQPQHF.